These 11 T cell receptor beta chains share one sample of origin, sequenced in a study of shared clonotypes between healthy human individuals. Naive CD8 populations comprised CD45RO-negative cells positively selected for CCR7, excluding terminally differentiated effector memory CD45RA+ cells. The protocol was immunoSEQ multiplex PCR, while the TCRdb copy is restricted to in-frame clones and leaves out a portion. The sample holds about 610,000 clones, approximately 96% seen once. The sequenced sample consisted of naive CD8+ T cells sorted from blood. The receptor set was obtained from a woman in her thirties in good health.

The V and J genes are TRBV27 and TRBJ2-7; 8 bases agree with TRBD2. Germline lookup yields CDR1 MNHEY and CDR2 SMNVEV (reference sequence). The CDR3 runs to 15 residues. The junction had 4 bases not matched to a gene; V was cut back by 2 bases and J by 1 base. The CDR3: CASSLIGTSSYEQYF. In DNA, the CDR3 is TGTGCCAGCAGTTTAATAGGGACTAGTTCCTACGAGCAGTACTTC.

The rearrangement uses TRBV29-1 and TRBJ2-1; 15 bases align to TRBD2. From germline, CDR1 is SQVTM and CDR2 ANQGSEA. The ends lost 0 bases at V and 6 bases at J; junction bases unmatched: 12. This CDR3 comprises 19 residues. This CDR3 is CSVEDLPGLAGGAVNEQFF. In DNA, the CDR3 is TGCAGCGTTGAAGATCTTCCCGGACTAGCGGGAGGGGCGGTCAATGAGCAGTTCTTC.

The chain couples TRBV6-5 to TRBJ2-5; 8 bases line up with TRBD2. Trimming cost V 6 bases and J 5 bases; bases outside gene matches: 8. Germline V gene data show CDR1 as MNHEY and CDR2 as SVGAGI. This CDR3 spans 14 amino acids. The CDR3 loop reads CASSPGLAVETQYF. In DNA form, the CDR3 reads TGTGCCAGCAGCCCCGGACTAGCTGTGGAGACCCAGTACTTC.

The rearrangement joins TRBV7-2 to TRBJ2-7, with TRBD1 matching over 7 bases. CDR1 SGHTA and CDR2 FQGNSA come from the germline V gene. This CDR3 has 15 residues. The V and J ends lost 8 bases and 2 bases, in that order; junction bases with no gene match: 12. The CDR3 spells CASDSSGTETYEQYF. Here the CDR3 DNA reads TGTGCCAGCGATTCTTCCGGGACAGAGACCTACGAGCAGTACTTC.

The genes are TRBV9 and TRBJ2-1, with unresolved D. The CDR3 is made up of 12 amino acids. The ends were cut back, 3 bases at V and 7 bases at J, with 8 bases in the middle. From germline, CDR1 is SGDLS and CDR2 YYNGEE. CDR3 sequence (DNA): TGTGCCAGCAGCGACCCCCCTAATGAGCAGTTCTTC. This gives the protein CASSDPPNEQFF.

This clone was observed once. Within the sample, other DNA sequences also encode this same CDR3. The J gene is TRBJ2-5, the V gene TRBV27; TRBD1 matches 12 bases. The J segment lost 4 bases and the V segment lost 5 bases, leaving 5 bases of the junction unmatched. This CDR3 contains 15 residues. Germline V gene lookup returns CDR1 MNHEY and CDR2 SMNVEV (reference sequence). This CDR3 reads CASSLGTGGRETQYF. CDR3 DNA sequence: TGTGCCAGCAGTCTCGGGACAGGGGGCCGAGAGACCCAGTACTTC.

The V gene is TRBV11-2, the J gene TRBJ1-1, with TRBD1 identical over 7 bases. The CDR3 spans 14 residues. Trimming cost V 5 bases and J 2 bases; bases outside gene matches: 5. Per the germline V gene, CDR1 is SGHAT and CDR2 is FQNNGV. Here the CDR3 reads CASSRRQGNTEAFF. The CDR3 region has the DNA TGTGCCAGCAGCCGCCGACAGGGCAACACTGAAGCTTTCTTT.

This sequence joins TRBV2 and TRBJ1-5; 7 bases are shared with TRBD1. The length of the CDR3 is 15 residues. V was pared by 6 bases and J by 4 bases, with 9 bases of the junction left unmatched. Germline CDR1 is SNHLY and CDR2 is FYNNEI. In nucleotides, the CDR3 is TGTGCCAGCAGAGAGACCGGGACAGCAAATCAGCCCCAGCATTTT. Translation: CASRETGTANQPQHF.

This chain joins TRBV28 and TRBJ2-1, with TRBD2 matching 9 bases. The germline gives CDR1 MDHEN, CDR2 SYDVKM. V gave up 6 bases and J gave up 1 base; unmatched junction bases: 4. The CDR3 sequence is 15 residues long. CDR3: CASSLSGRSYNEQFF. CDR3 nucleotides: TGTGCCAGCAGCCTTAGCGGGAGATCCTACAATGAGCAGTTCTTC.

The J gene is TRBJ2-7, the V gene TRBV13, with D maybe TRBD1 (6 bases). The CDR3 length is 13 residues. The germline V gene encodes CDR1 PRHDT and CDR2 FYEKMQ (reference sequence). V was clipped by 4 bases and J by 4 bases, with 11 bases between them. CDR3: CASSSLQGYEQYF. The CDR3 DNA reads as TGTGCCAGCAGCTCACTCCAGGGGTACGAGCAGTACTTC.

The CDR3 DNA reads TGTGCCAGTTACCGGGACAGGCCGTCCTACGAGCAGTACTTC. The encoded protein is CASYRDRPSYEQYF. V usage is TRBV19 and J usage is TRBJ2-7, with 8 bases matching TRBD1. Germline V gene lookup returns CDR1 LNHDA and CDR2 SQIVND (reference sequence). CDR3 length: 14 residues. The J segment lost 1 base and the V segment lost 8 bases, leaving 7 bases of the junction unmatched.